Reported below is one T cell receptor beta chain. Amplification used 60 Vbeta primers and 13 Jbeta primers. Method: immunoSEQ multiplex PCR; TCRdb's copy keeps in-frame clones and lacks some. The table lists 150,000 to 200,000 clones, approximately 75% of them singletons, with approximately 1.4% in the top ten. This record belongs to a study of cytomegalovirus exposure and HLA in healthy donors. The sequencing sample was made of PBMCs. The receptor was derived from a girl between 5 and 17 years old in good health and CMV-seronegative.

CDR3 coding DNA: TGTGCCAGCAGTGATCTAGCGGGGGATCGTCTGAGCACAGATACGCAGTATTTT. It encodes CASSDLAGDRLSTDTQYF. This chain uses TRBV25-1 with TRBJ2-3; 10 bases are a match to TRBD2. Germline CDR1 reads MGHDK; CDR2 reads SYGVNS. The CDR3 sequence is 18 residues long. V dropped 3 bases and J dropped 0; count of bases not matched to a gene: 9.